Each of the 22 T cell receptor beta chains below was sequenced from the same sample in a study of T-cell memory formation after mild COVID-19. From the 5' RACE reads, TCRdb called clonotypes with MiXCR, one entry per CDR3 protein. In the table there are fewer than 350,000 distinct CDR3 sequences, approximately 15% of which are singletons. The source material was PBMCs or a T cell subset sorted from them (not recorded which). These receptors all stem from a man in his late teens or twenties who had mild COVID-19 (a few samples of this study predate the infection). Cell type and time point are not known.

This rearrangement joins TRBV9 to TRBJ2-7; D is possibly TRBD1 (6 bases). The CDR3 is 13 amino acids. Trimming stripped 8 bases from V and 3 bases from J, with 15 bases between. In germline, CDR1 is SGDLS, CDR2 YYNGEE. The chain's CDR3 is CASHIGQSYEQYF. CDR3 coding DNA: TGTGCCAGTCATATCGGACAGAGCTACGAGCAGTACTTC.

CDR3: CASSYRQGPESAEQYF. The CDR3 DNA follows: TGTGCCAGCAGCTACCGACAGGGCCCTGAAAGTGCCGAGCAGTACTTC. The chain employs TRBV27 and TRBJ2-7; 7 nucleotides match TRBD1. Losses at the gene ends were 6 bases for V and 6 bases for J; bases not matched to a gene: 17. This CDR3 spans 16 amino acids. Germline V CDR1 and CDR2: MNHEY, SMNVEV (reference sequence).

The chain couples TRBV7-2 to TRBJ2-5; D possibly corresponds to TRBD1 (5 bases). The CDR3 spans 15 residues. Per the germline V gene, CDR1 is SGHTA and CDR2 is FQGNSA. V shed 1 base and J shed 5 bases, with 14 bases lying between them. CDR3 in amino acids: CASSLGAGMLETQYF. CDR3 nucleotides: TGTGCCAGCAGCTTAGGGGCAGGGATGTTGGAGACCCAGTACTTC.

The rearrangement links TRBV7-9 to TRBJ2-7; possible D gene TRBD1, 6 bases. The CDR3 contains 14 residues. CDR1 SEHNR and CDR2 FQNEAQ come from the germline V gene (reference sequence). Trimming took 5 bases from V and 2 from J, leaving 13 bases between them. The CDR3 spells CASSPLDRTYEQYF. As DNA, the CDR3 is TGTGCCAGCAGCCCCCTGGACAGAACCTACGAGCAGTACTTC.

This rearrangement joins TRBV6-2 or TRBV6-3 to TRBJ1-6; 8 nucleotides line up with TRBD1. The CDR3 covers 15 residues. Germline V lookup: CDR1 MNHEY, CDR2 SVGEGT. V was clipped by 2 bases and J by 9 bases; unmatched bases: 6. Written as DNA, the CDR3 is TGTGCCAGCAGTTACAGGGGACAGGATATTTCACCCCTCCACTTT. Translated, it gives CASSYRGQDISPLHF.

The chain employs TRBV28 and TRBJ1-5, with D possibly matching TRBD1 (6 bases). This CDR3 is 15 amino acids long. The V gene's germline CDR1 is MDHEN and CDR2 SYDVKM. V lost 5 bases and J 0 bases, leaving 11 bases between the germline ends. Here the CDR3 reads CASSHGQFSNQPQHF. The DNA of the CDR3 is TGTGCCAGCAGTCATGGACAGTTTAGCAATCAGCCCCAGCATTTT.

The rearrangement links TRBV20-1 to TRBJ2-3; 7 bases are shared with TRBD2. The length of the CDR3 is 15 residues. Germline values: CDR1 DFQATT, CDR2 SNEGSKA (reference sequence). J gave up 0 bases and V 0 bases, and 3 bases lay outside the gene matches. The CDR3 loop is CSAREGRVSTDTQYF. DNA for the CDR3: TGCAGTGCTAGAGAAGGGAGGGTTAGCACAGATACGCAGTATTTT.

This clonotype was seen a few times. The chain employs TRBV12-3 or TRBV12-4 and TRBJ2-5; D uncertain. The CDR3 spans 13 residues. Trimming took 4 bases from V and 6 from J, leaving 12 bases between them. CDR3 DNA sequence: TGTGCCAGCAGTTACGGTCTTTGGAAGACCCAGTACTTC. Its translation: CASSYGLWKTQYF.

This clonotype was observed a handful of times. CDR3 sequence reads: CASSIERQVWETQYF. CDR3 bases: TGTGCCAGCAGTATCGAGCGACAGGTTTGGGAGACCCAGTACTTC. The chain recombines TRBV6-5 with TRBJ2-5, with a tentative D call TRBD1 (6 bases). The CDR3 is 15 residues long. Trimming removed 5 bases at V and 5 bases at J, with 18 bases between. Looked up from germline, CDR1 is MNHEY and CDR2 is SVGAGI.

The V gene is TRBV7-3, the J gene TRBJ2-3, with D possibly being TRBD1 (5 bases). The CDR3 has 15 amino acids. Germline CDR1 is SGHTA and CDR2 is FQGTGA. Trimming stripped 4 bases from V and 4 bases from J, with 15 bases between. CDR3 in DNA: TGTGCCAGCAGCTCCTTAGACAGCGATCCAGATACGCAGTATTTT. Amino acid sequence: CASSSLDSDPDTQYF. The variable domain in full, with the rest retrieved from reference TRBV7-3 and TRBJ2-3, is GAGVSQTPSNKVTEKGKYVELRCDPISGHTALYWYRQSLGQGPEFLIYFQGTGAADDSGLPNDRFFAVRPEGSVSTLKIQRTERGDSAVYLCASSSLDSDPDTQYFGPGTRLTVL.

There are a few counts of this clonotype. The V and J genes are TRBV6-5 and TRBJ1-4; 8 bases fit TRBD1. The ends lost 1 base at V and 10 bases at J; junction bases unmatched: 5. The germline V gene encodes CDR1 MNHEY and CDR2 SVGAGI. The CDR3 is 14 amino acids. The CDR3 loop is CASSYLTGAGKLFF. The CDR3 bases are TGTGCCAGCAGTTACTTGACAGGGGCGGGAAAACTGTTTTTT.

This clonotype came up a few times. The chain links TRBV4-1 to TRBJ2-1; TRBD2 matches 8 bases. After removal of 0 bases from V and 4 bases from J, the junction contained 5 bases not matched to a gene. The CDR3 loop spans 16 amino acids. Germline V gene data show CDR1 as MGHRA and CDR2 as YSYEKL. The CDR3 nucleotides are TGCGCCAGCAGCCAAGAAGCGGCGGGGGGATACAATGAGCAGTTCTTC. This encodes CASSQEAAGGYNEQFF.

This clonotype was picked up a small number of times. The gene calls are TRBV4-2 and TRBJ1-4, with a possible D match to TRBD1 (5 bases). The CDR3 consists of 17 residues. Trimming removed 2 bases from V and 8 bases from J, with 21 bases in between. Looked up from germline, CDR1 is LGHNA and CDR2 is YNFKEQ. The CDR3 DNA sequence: TGTGCCAGCAGCCAACCTCTCGAAGGGGCGGTAGGAGAAAAACTGTTTTTT. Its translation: CASSQPLEGAVGEKLFF.

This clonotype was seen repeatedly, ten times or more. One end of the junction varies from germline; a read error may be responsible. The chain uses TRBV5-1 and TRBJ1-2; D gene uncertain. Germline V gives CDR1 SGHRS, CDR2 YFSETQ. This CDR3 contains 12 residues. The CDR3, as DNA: TGTGCCAGCAGTTTAGAGGGTTATGGCTACACCTTC. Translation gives CASSLEGYGYTF.

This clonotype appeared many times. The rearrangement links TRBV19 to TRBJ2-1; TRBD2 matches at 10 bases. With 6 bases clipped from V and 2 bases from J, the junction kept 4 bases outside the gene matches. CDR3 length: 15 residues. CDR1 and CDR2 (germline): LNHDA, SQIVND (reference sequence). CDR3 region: CASSRTSGTYNEQFF. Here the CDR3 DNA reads TGTGCCAGTAGCCGGACTAGCGGCACCTACAATGAGCAGTTCTTC.

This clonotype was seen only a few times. CDR3 nucleotide sequence: TGTGCCAGCAGTTTAAAACCGGGACAGGGGACTGAAGCTTTCTTT. Protein: CASSLKPGQGTEAFF. The chain links TRBV6-5 to TRBJ1-1; TRBD1 aligns across 10 bases. This CDR3 has 15 residues. Looked up from germline, CDR1 is MNHEY and CDR2 is SVGAGI. Germline trimming cut 4 bases from V and 5 bases from J; bases unmatched to any gene: 7.

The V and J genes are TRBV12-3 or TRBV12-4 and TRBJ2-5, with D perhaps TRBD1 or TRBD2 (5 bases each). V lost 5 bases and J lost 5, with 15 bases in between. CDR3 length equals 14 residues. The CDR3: CASSHGRGTETQYF. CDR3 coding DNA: TGTGCCAGCAGTCACGGAAGAGGGACGGAGACCCAGTACTTC.

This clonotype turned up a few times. The CDR3 bases are TGTGCCAGCAGCCGAACTCCAGCGAACACTGAAGCTTTCTTT. Translation: CASSRTPANTEAFF. The chain has TRBV5-6 and TRBJ1-1; D unclear. V lost 4 bases, J lost 1 base, and 11 bases lay in between. This CDR3 is built from 14 residues. Germline V gene lookup returns CDR1 SGHDT and CDR2 YYEEEE.

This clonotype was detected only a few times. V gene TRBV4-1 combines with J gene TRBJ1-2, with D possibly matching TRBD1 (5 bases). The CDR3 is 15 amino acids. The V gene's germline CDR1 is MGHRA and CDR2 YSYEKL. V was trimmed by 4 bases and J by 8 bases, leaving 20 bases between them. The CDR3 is CASSPPTAVVRGYTF. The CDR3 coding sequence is TGCGCCAGCAGCCCTCCGACAGCTGTCGTGAGAGGCTACACCTTC.

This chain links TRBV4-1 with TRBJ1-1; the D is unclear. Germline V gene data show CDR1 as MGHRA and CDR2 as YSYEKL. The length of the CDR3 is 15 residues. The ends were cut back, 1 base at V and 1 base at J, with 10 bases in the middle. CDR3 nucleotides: TGCGCCAGCAGCCAAGCGGCGGGTGCGAACACTGAAGCTTTCTTT. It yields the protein CASSQAAGANTEAFF.

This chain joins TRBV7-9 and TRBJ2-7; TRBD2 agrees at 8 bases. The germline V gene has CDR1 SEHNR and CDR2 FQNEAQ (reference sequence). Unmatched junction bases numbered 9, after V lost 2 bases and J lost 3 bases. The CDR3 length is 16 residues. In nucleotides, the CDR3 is TGTGCCAGCAGCTTATGGGCAGCGGGGGAACACTACGAGCAGTACTTC. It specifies CASSLWAAGEHYEQYF.

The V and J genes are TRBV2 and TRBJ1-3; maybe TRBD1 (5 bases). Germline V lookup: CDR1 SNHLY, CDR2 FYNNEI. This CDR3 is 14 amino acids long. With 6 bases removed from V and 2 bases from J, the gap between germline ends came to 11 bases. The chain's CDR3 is CASRMQGTGNTIYF. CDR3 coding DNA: TGTGCCAGCAGGATGCAGGGCACTGGAAACACCATATATTTT.